A single sample gave rise to the 13 T cell receptor beta chains below, sequenced in a study of shared clonotypes between healthy human individuals. Sequencing was performed with immunoSEQ multiplex PCR; in TCRdb, only in-frame clones are kept and a portion is missing. The sample includes about 1.5 million clones, 95% to 99% of them seen just once. Sequenced: naive CD4+ T cells sorted from blood. Subset described: CD45RA+ positively selected. The source of these receptors is a man aged 30 to 45 in good health.

The chain carries TRBV20-1 and TRBJ1-5; D gene uncertain. CDR3 length: 10 residues. Germline loops: CDR1 DFQATT, CDR2 SNEGSKA (reference sequence). CDR3 loop: CREVPQPQHF. The CDR3 nucleotides are TGCAGGGAGGTTCCCCAGCCCCAGCATTTT.

This chain connects TRBV14 to TRBJ2-7, with 7 nucleotides matching TRBD1. Germline V CDR1 and CDR2: SGHDN, FVKESK. The CDR3 loop spans 15 amino acids. V gave up 1 base and J gave up 2 bases; unmatched junction bases: 5. The CDR3 loop is CASSQATGETYEQYF. The CDR3 coding sequence is TGTGCCAGCAGCCAAGCCACAGGGGAAACCTACGAGCAGTACTTC.

The rearrangement joins TRBV18 to TRBJ1-4; D gene ambiguous. CDR3 length equals 17 residues. Per the germline V gene, CDR1 is KGHSH and CDR2 is LQKENI. V lost 4 bases to trimming and J lost 3 bases, with 18 bases between them. As DNA, the CDR3 is TGTGCCAGCTCACTTTCATTCGGGGAGCGGCCTAATGAAAAACTGTTTTTT. Protein: CASSLSFGERPNEKLFF.

As to this clone: Distinct nucleotide sequences in the sample also encode this CDR3. The chain recombines TRBV27 with TRBJ1-5; no reliable D call. Deletions cut 0 bases from V and 2 bases from J, with 2 bases between. CDR1 and CDR2 from the germline V gene are MNHEY and SMNVEV (reference sequence). The CDR3 runs to 13 residues. The CDR3 DNA sequence: TGTGCCAGCAGTTTATCTCGCAATCAGCCCCAGCATTTT. The encoded protein is CASSLSRNQPQHF.

The chain carries TRBV6-6 and TRBJ2-7; D gene unclear. The germline gives CDR1 MNHNY, CDR2 SVGAGI (reference sequence). The CDR3 is 13 amino acids. V was shortened by 4 bases and J by 3 bases, with 10 bases between the two germline ends. CDR3 in amino acids: CASSSHERYEQYF. Here the CDR3 DNA reads TGTGCCAGCAGTTCCCACGAGCGCTACGAGCAGTACTTC.

CDR3 nucleotide sequence: TGTGCCAGCAGCCCAACGGACAGGGTCCGGAACGAGCAGTACTTC. It codes for CASSPTDRVRNEQYF. The rearrangement links TRBV14 to TRBJ2-5; TRBD1 agrees at 8 bases. Matching the DNA end better, TRBJ2-7 makes the J call doubtful. The CDR3 is 15 amino acids. Germline CDR1 reads SGHDN; CDR2 reads FVKESK.

The V and J genes are TRBV7-2 and TRBJ2-3; D is ambiguous. Trimming shortened V by 3 bases and J by 0 bases, and 10 bases separated the two germline ends. The CDR3 has 15 residues. The germline CDR1 and CDR2 sequences are SGHTA and FQGNSA. CDR3 in DNA: TGTGCCAGCAGCTTTGTGGGATTAAGCACAGATACGCAGTATTTT. Protein: CASSFVGLSTDTQYF.

This clone appeared a single time. The chain recombines TRBV2 with TRBJ2-7, with TRBD2 identical over 8 bases. Germline V gives CDR1 SNHLY, CDR2 FYNNEI. This CDR3 has 15 residues. Germline trimming cut 5 bases from V and 5 bases from J; bases unmatched to any gene: 11. The CDR3 region has the DNA TGTGCCAGCAGTCCCGGGAGGGAGTGGACCCACGAGCAGTACTTC. Translation: CASSPGREWTHEQYF.

The genes are TRBV7-3 and TRBJ2-1; D is uncertain. The CDR3 extends over 14 amino acids. In germline, CDR1 is SGHTA, CDR2 FQGTGA. Trimming cost V 5 bases and J 9 bases, with 17 bases left between them. CDR3 region: CASSPGSTGSEQFF. The CDR3 DNA reads TGTGCCAGCAGCCCCGGCTCCACTGGGTCTGAGCAGTTCTTC.

The chain couples TRBV5-1 to TRBJ2-3; TRBD1 matches at 8 bases. With 3 bases clipped from V and 3 bases from J, the junction kept 3 bases outside the gene matches. This CDR3 is built from 14 residues. The germline V gene encodes CDR1 SGHRS and CDR2 YFSETQ. This chain's CDR3 is CASSSGGPTDTQYF. CDR3 nucleotide sequence: TGCGCCAGCAGCTCAGGGGGCCCGACAGATACGCAGTATTTT.

The rearrangement uses TRBV5-1 and TRBJ2-1, with 7 bases fitting TRBD2. J lost 8 bases, V lost 0 bases, and 11 bases had no gene match. This CDR3 is built from 16 residues. Germline values: CDR1 SGHRS, CDR2 YFSETQ. For the CDR3, the DNA is TGCGCCAGCAGCTTGGCTCGGACCAGCGGGGAGGATGAGCAGTTCTTC. This codes for CASSLARTSGEDEQFF.

In the case of this clone: Additional DNA sequences in this sample encode the identical CDR3. The rearrangement links TRBV18 to TRBJ1-5, with TRBD1 identical over 7 bases. CDR3 size: 15 residues. Germline CDR1 and CDR2: KGHSH and LQKENI. The V gene end was trimmed by 3 bases and the J gene end by 0 bases; junction bases not matched to a gene: 2. CDR3 nucleotides: TGTGCCAGCTCACCCGGGACAGATAGCAATCAGCCCCAGCATTTT. This encodes CASSPGTDSNQPQHF. Combining the CDR3 with reference TRBV18 and TRBJ1-5 gives the whole variable domain NAGVMQNPRHLVRRRGQEARLRCSPMKGHSHVYWYRQLPEEGLKFMVYLQKENIIDESGMPKERFSAEFPKEGPSILRIQQVVRGDSAAYFCASSPGTDSNQPQHFGDGTRLSIL.

The J gene is TRBJ1-1, the V gene TRBV7-6; no definite D call. The CDR3 sequence is 11 residues long. Per the germline V gene, CDR1 is SGHVS and CDR2 is FNYEAQ. Between the trimmed V and J ends, which lost 5 bases and 8 bases, there was a span of 9 bases. CDR3 loop: CASSNPSEAFF. In DNA form, the CDR3 reads TGTGCCAGCAGCAACCCAAGCGAAGCTTTCTTT.